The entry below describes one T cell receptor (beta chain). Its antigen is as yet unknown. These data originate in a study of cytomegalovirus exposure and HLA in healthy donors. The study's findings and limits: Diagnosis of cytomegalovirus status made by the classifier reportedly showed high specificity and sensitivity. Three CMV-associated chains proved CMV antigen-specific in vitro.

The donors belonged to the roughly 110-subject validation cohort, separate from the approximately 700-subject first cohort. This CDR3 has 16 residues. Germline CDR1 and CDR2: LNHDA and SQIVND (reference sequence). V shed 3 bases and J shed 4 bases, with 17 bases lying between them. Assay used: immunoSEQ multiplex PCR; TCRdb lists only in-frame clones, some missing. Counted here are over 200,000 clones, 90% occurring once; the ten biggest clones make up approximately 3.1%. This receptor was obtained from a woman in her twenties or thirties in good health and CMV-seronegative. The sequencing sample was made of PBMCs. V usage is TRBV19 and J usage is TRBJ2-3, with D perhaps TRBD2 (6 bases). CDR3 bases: TGTGCCAGTAGTATTTGGAAGCCCGGGGGAGCAGATACGCAGTATTTT. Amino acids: CASSIWKPGGADTQYF.